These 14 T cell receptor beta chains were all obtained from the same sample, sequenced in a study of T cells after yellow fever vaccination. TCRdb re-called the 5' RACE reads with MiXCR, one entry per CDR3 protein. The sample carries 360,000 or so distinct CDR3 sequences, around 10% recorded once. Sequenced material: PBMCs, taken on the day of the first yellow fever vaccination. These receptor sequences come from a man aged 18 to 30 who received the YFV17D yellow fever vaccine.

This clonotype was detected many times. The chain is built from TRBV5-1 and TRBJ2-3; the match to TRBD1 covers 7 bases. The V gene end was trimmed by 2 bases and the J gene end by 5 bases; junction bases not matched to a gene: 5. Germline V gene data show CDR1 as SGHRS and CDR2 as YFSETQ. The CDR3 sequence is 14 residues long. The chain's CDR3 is CASSFGQVKDTQYF. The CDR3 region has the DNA TGCGCCAGCAGCTTCGGACAGGTTAAAGATACGCAGTATTTT.

The CDR3 region is CASTHGGFGTEAFF. The CDR3 coding sequence is TGTGCCAGCACCCACGGGGGGTTTGGCACTGAAGCTTTCTTT. The chain joins TRBV7-2 to TRBJ1-1, with a tentative D call TRBD1 (5 bases). Trimming took off 7 bases at V and 4 bases at J, with 16 bases between the two ends. The germline V gene has CDR1 SGHTA and CDR2 FQGNSA. The CDR3 is 14 residues long.

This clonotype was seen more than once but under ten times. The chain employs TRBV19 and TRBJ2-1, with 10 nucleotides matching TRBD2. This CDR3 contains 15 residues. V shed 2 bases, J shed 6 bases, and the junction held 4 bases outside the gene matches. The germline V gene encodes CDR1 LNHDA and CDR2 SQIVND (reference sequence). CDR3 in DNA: TGTGCCAGTAGTATATCCAGCGGGGGGGCCAATGAGCAGTTCTTC. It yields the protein CASSISSGGANEQFF.

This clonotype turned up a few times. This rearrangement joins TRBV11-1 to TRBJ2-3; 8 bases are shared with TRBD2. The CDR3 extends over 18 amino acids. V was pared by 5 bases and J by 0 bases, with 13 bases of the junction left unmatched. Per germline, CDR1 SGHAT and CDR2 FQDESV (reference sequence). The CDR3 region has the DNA TGTGCCAGCAGCCCCACGTGGCAAGCGGGGGAGAGCACAGATACGCAGTATTTT. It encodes CASSPTWQAGESTDTQYF.

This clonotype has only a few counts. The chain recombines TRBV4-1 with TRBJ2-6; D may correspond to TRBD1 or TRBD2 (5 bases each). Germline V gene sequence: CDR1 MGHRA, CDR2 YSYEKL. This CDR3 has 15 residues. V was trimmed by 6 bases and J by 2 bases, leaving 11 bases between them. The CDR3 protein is CASRREGTGANVLTF. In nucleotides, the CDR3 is TGCGCCAGCAGACGAGAGGGGACTGGGGCCAACGTCCTGACTTTC.

The CDR3 loop is CAISGFLGGQRGYNEQFF. The CDR3 nucleotides read TGTGCCATCAGTGGTTTTTTGGGTGGGCAACGAGGGTACAATGAGCAGTTCTTC. This rearrangement joins TRBV10-3 to TRBJ2-1; tentatively, D is TRBD2 (5 bases). Germline CDR1 and CDR2: ENHRY and SYGVKD. This CDR3 spans 18 amino acids. Between the trimmed V and J ends, which lost 4 bases and 4 bases, there was a span of 23 bases.

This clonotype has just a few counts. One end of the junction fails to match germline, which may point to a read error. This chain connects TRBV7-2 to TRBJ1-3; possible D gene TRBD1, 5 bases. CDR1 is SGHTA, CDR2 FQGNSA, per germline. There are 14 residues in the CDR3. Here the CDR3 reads CASSRVGGGDTIYF. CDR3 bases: TGTGCCAGCAGCCGTGTGGGGGGTGGAGACACCATATATTTT.

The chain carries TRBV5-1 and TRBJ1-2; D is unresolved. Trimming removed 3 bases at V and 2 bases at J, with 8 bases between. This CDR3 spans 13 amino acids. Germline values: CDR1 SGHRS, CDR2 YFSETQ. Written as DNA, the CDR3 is TGCGCCAGCAGCTACGACGGGAACTATGGCTACACCTTC. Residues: CASSYDGNYGYTF.

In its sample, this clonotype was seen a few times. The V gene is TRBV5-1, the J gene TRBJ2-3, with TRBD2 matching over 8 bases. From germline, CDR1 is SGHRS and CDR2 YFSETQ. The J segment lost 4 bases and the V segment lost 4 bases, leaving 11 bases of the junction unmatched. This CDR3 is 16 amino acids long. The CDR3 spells CASSHPTGGRADTQYF. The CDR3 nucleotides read TGCGCCAGCAGCCACCCAACGGGGGGGCGGGCAGATACGCAGTATTTT.

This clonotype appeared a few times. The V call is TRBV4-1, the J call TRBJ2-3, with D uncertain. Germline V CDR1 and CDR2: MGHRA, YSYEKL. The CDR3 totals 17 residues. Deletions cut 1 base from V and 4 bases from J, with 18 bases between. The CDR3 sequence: CASSQVLVSLKPDTQYF. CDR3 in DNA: TGCGCCAGCAGCCAAGTCCTGGTCTCGCTGAAGCCAGATACGCAGTATTTT.

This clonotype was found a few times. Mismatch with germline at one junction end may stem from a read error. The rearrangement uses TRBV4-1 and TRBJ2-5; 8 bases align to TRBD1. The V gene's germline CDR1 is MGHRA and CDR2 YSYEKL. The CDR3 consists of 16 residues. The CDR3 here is CASSHPKGTGEEIQYF. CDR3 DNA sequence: TGCGCCAGCAGCCACCCAAAGGGGACAGGTGAAGAGATCCAGTACTTC.

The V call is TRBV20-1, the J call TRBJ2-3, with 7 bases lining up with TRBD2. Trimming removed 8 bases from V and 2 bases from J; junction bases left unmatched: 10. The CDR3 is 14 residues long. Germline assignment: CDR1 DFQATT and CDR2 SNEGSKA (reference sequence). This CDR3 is CSPRSSGSTDTQYF. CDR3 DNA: TGCAGTCCCCGATCTAGCGGTTCCACAGATACGCAGTATTTT.

CDR3 region: CSAQPRTSGATDTQYF. In DNA, the CDR3 is TGCAGTGCCCAGCCCCGGACTAGCGGGGCAACAGATACGCAGTATTTT. The J gene is TRBJ2-3, the V gene TRBV20-1; 12 positions agree with TRBD2. The germline V gene encodes CDR1 DFQATT and CDR2 SNEGSKA (reference sequence). This CDR3 is 16 amino acids long. The V and J ends lost 6 bases and 3 bases, in that order; junction bases with no gene match: 10.

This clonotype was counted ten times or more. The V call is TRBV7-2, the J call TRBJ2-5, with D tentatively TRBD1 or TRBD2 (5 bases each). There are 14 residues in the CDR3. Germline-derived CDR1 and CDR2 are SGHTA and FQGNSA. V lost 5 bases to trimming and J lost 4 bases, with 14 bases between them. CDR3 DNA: TGTGCCAGCAGCAAAGCCAGGGCGGGAGAGACCCAGTACTTC. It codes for CASSKARAGETQYF.